This T cell receptor beta chain appears in the sequencing data of a study of blood T cell repertoires in COVID-19. Here immunoSEQ multiplex PCR was the method, and the copy in TCRdb shows in-frame clones only, minus some. The profile shows roughly 230,000 clones, 88% of them singletons. The germline V gene has CDR1 MNHEY and CDR2 SVGAGI. V gave up 4 bases and J gave up 3 bases, with 13 bases separating them. The CDR3 has 14 amino acids. The sequenced sample was peripheral blood. The chain links TRBV6-5 to TRBJ2-7; TRBD1 might be the D (5 bases). The receptor was isolated from a man between 65 and 80 years old with acute or convalescent COVID-19. The CDR3 DNA reads as TGTGCCAGCAGTTGGGAAGGGGAATGCTACGAGCAGTACTTC. Protein sequence: CASSWEGECYEQYF.